This T cell receptor (beta chain) was documented in a study of blood T cell repertoires in COVID-19. On the study more broadly: In each case, the material was cDNA or gDNA derived from T cells, B-cell-depleted T cells, or PBMCs.

Original processing methods: Reference gene primers were amplified, and this amplification served to estimate nucleated cell counts. Sequencing used immunoSEQ multiplex PCR; TCRdb keeps in-frame clones, though not all of them. V and J calls and clone size are as listed in that table; D and trimming were resolved from the DNA. This table holds over 200,000 clones, roughly 80% found once. Germline V CDR1 and CDR2: SEHNR, FQNEAQ (reference sequence). With 4 bases clipped from V and 1 base from J, the junction kept 4 bases outside the gene matches. This CDR3 comprises 15 residues. The sample consisted of peripheral blood. The chain employs TRBV7-9 and TRBJ1-5, with TRBD1 matching over 7 bases. The TCR comes from a human donor in a cohort sampled during active COVID-19. The CDR3 DNA sequence: TGTGCCAGCAGCTCCCACAGGGGCAGCAATCAGCCCCAGCATTTT. Translation gives CASSSHRGSNQPQHF.